This T cell receptor (beta chain) was found in a study of T cell responses to AZD1222 COVID-19 vaccine. The wider study: Whether given at about 4 or about 12 weeks, second doses were pooled.

General study results and limits: Donors were mostly white British, more females; clonal diversity possibly underestimated. Recipients of two AZD1222 doses showed rising Spike-specific TCR breadth and depth. The CD4 TCRs associated with vaccination extended across spike and predominated at 160-218 and 743-854.

The CDR3 is 13 amino acids. V lost 1 base, J lost 3 bases, and 4 bases lay in between. Per the germline V gene, CDR1 is SNHLY and CDR2 is FYNNEI. With regard to this clone: Its specificity is not known.

Assay: immunoSEQ multiplex PCR; the TCRdb copy retains only in-frame clones and omits some. The sample includes 150,000 to 200,000 clones, roughly 90% of them seen just once. V and J are TRBV2 and TRBJ1-3, with D unresolved. The input for sequencing was peripheral blood, taken on day 0 of AZD1222 vaccination. The receptor's source is an adult in good health. This CDR3 reads CASSEVGGNTIYF. CDR3 DNA: TGTGCCAGCAGTGAAGTAGGTGGAAACACCATATATTTT.